Here is one TCR beta chain with its context. These data are taken from a study of T cell changes during pregnancy in multiple sclerosis. Sequencing used immunoSEQ multiplex PCR; TCRdb keeps in-frame clones, though not all of them. The repertoire consists of tens of thousands of clones, with roughly 89% occurring once and the leading ten covering roughly 1.1%. Trimming removed 4 bases from V and 3 bases from J; junction bases left unmatched: 5. This CDR3 comprises 13 residues. Germline V gives CDR1 SQVTM, CDR2 ANQGSEA. The J gene is TRBJ2-7, the V gene TRBV29-1; 8 nucleotides line up with TRBD1. The receptor's source is a female donor with multiple sclerosis, enrolled in a pregnancy study. The sample here was CD4+ T cells from peripheral blood mononuclear cells, taken in the first trimester of pregnancy. CDR3 region: CSVGGGQGYEQYF. As DNA, the CDR3 is TGCAGCGTTGGGGGAGGACAGGGCTACGAGCAGTACTTC.